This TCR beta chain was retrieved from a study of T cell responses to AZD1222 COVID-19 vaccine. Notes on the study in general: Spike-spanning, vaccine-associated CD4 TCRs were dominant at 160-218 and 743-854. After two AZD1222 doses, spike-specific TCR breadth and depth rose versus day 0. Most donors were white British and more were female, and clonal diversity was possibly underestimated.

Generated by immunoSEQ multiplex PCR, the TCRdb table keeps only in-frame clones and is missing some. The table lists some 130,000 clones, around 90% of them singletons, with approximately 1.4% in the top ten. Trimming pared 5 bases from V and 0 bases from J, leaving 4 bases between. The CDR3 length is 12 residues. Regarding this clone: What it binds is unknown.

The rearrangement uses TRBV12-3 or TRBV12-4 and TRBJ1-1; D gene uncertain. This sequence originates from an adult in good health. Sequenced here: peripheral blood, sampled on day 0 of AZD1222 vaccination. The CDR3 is CASSQMNTEAFF. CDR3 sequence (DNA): TGTGCCAGCAGTCAGATGAACACTGAAGCTTTCTTT.